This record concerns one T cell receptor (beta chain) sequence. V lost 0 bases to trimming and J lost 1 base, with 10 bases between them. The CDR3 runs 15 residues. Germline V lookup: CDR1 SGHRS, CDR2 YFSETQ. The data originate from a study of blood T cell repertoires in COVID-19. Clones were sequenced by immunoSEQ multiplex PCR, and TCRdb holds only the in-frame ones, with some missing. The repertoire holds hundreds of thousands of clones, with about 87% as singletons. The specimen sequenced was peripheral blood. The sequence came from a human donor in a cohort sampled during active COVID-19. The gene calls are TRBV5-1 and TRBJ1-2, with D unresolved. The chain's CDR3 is CASSLVADFNYGYTF. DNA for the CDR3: TGCGCCAGCAGCTTGGTGGCAGACTTTAACTATGGCTACACCTTC.